This TCR beta chain was identified in a study of early T cells in non-severe SARS-CoV-2 infection. On the study more broadly: The study sequenced bulk RNA from unsorted whole blood, with chains unpaired.

Individual cDNA molecules each received unique molecular identifiers attached to them. From the 5' RACE reads, TCRdb called clonotypes with MiXCR, one entry per CDR3 protein. The repertoire has 69,000 or so distinct CDR3 sequences, 4.6% of them found once; the top ten carry 3.5% to 4%. The sample holds a few counts of this clonotype. Its antigen is not known. Study results and caveats: Private and CD4 specificities were missed by VDJdb matching, which favored anti-spike CD8 responses.

Germline V lookup: CDR1 WNHNN, CDR2 SYGVQD (reference sequence). The CDR3 extends over 16 amino acids. Trimming stripped 0 bases from V and 2 bases from J, with 14 bases between. Sequenced material: whole blood, taken at baseline. This TCR derives from an adult who was a healthcare worker with PCR-confirmed SARS-CoV-2 infection or an uninfected control (not recorded which). The donor label of this sample is uncertain. V is TRBV10-1 and J is TRBJ2-7; D gene uncertain. The CDR3 sequence: CASSESLGNLAYEQYF. The CDR3 coding sequence is TGCGCCAGCAGTGAGTCCTTAGGGAACTTAGCCTACGAGCAGTACTTC.